The clone carrying this TCR beta chain has a count of ten or more. Its specificity is not known. An end of the junction does not agree with germline; a read error may underlie this. This specimen belongs to a study of CD8 T cells in ankylosing spondylitis. Whole-study findings and limits: Disease-linked clones had a CD8+ phenotype and relatively low frequency in peripheral blood.

This CDR3 comprises 14 residues. Germline assignment: CDR1 DFQATT and CDR2 SNEGSKA (reference sequence). In making TCR beta libraries, quantitative 5'-RACE with molecular barcodes was used. MiXCR, applied by TCRdb to the 5' RACE reads, yields one record per CDR3 protein. The data show 100,000 to 150,000 distinct CDR3 sequences, approximately 9.7% seen once. The sequence was obtained from a male donor with ankylosing spondylitis or in good health (not recorded which). The chain employs TRBV20-1 and TRBJ2-4; D possibly corresponds to TRBD2 (6 bases). The specimen was blood, either unsorted or a sorted T cell fraction (not recorded which). The CDR3 spells CSASLGRDKNIQYF. In DNA, the CDR3 is TGCAGCGCTAGCCTTGGGCGGGACAAAAACATTCAGTACTTC.